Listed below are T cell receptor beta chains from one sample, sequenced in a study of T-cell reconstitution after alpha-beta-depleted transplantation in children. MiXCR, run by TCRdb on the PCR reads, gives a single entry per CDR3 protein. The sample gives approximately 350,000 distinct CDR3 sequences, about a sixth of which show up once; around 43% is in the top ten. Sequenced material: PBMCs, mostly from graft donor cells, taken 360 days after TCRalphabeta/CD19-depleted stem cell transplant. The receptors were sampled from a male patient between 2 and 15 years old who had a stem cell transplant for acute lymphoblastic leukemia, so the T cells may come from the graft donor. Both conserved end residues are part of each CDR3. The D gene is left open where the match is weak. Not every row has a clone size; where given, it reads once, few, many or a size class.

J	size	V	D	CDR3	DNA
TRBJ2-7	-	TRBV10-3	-	CAISEGQLGSYEQYF	TGTGCCATCAGTGAGGGACAGCTTGGATCCTACGAGCAGTACTTC
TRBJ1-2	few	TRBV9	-	CASSVAGGTSGYTF	TGTGCCAGCAGCGTAGCTGGGGGCACTAGCGGCTACACCTTC
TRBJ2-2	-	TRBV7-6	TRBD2	CASSSRAGGRTGELFF	TGTGCCAGCAGCTCCCGAGCGGGAGGGCGGACCGGGGAGCTGTTTTTT
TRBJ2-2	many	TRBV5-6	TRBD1	CASSLGGTGSPGELFF	TGTGCCAGCAGCTTGGGGGGGACAGGGTCCCCCGGGGAGCTGTTTTTT
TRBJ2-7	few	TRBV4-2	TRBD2	CASSSRGGQIPFYEQYF	TGTGCCAGCAGCTCACGGGGAGGGCAGATACCTTTCTACGAGCAGTACTTC
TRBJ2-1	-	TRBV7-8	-	CASSFRGGVYNEQFF	TGTGCCAGCAGCTTCCGCGGCGGGGTATACAATGAGCAGTTCTTC
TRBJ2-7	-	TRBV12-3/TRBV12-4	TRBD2	CASSSSGRGLNEQYF	TGTGCCAGCAGTTCAAGCGGGAGAGGACTCAACGAGCAGTACTTC
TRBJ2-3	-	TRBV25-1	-	CASSRTGGISGTDTQYF	TGTGCCAGCAGTAGAACTGGAGGTATCAGCGGCACAGATACGCAGTATTTT
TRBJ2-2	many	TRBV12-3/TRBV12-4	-	CASSLIGNTGELFF	TGTGCCAGCAGTTTAATCGGGAACACCGGGGAGCTGTTTTTT
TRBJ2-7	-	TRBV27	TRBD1	CASSPGTGLFSYEQYF	TGTGCCAGCAGTCCAGGGACAGGGTTGTTCTCCTACGAGCAGTACTTC
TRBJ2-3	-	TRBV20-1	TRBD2	CSAASGSGSTDTQYF	TGCAGTGCCGCTAGCGGGAGTGGGAGCACAGATACGCAGTATTTT
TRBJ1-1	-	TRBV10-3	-	CAIGGKPNTEAFF	TGTGCCATCGGGGGAAAGCCGAACACTGAAGCTTTCTTT
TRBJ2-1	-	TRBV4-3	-	CASSHFNNEQFF	TGCGCCAGCAGCCATTTCAACAATGAGCAGTTCTTC
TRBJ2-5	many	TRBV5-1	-	CASSLNQETQYF	TGCGCCAGCAGCTTGAACCAAGAGACCCAGTACTTC
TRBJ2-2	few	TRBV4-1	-	CASKEIANTGELFF	TGCGCCAGCAAGGAAATCGCGAACACCGGGGAGCTGTTTTTT
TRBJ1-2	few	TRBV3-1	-	CASSQSAGINGYTF	TGTGCCAGCAGCCAATCTGCGGGAATCAATGGCTACACCTTC
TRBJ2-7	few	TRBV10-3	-	CAIRGLREQYF	TGTGCCATCAGAGGACTCCGGGAGCAGTACTTC
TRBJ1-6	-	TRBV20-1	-	CSASKGIHSPLHF	TGCAGTGCTAGTAAAGGCATTCATTCACCCCTCCACTTT
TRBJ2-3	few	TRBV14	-	CATSEVGQGDTQYF	TGTGCCACCAGCGAGGTGGGGCAGGGAGATACGCAGTATTTT
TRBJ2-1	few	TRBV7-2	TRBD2	CASSLAGIGTTLEQFF	TGTGCCAGCAGCTTAGCCGGTATAGGGACTACCCTTGAGCAGTTCTTC
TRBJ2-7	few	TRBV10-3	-	CAISALAYEQYF	TGTGCCATCAGTGCCCTGGCGTACGAGCAGTACTTC
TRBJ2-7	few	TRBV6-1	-	CASKLAVSYEQYF	TGTGCCAGCAAATTAGCGGTCTCCTACGAGCAGTACTTC
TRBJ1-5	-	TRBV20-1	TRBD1	CSAPSRQGLWQPQHF	TGCAGTGCTCCTTCAAGACAGGGCCTTTGGCAGCCCCAGCATTTT
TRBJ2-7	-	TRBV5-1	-	CASSFFLGGLSLGQYF	TGCGCCAGCAGCTTCTTCTTGGGGGGACTTTCCCTAGGGCAGTACTTC
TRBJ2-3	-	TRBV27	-	CASSLLPIRTDTQYF	TGTGCCAGCAGTTTATTGCCTATTAGGACAGATACGCAGTATTTT
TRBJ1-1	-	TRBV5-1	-	CASSLGDLLNTEAFF	TGCGCCAGCAGCTTGGGGGACCTCCTGAACACTGAAGCTTTCTTT
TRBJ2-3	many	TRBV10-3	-	CATISGFTDTQYF	TGTGCCACCATCTCAGGGTTCACAGATACGCAGTATTTT
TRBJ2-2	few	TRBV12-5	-	CASGRPGDLNTGELFF	TGTGCTAGTGGCCGACCAGGGGACCTCAACACCGGGGAGCTGTTTTTT
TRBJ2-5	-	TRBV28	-	CASSFSQGGETQYF	TGTGCCAGCAGTTTCAGCCAGGGAGGAGAGACCCAGTACTTC
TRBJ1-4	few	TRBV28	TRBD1	CASSLFSVHRTGTNEKLFF	TGTGCCAGCAGTCTATTTTCGGTCCACCGGACAGGAACTAATGAAAAACTGTTTTTT